This TCR beta chain was obtained from a study of T cells in localized non-small cell lung cancer. A note on this clone: The antigen is undetermined.

V was cut by 2 bases and J by 4 bases, with 11 bases left in between. This CDR3 has 14 amino acids. Germline CDR1 reads LNHDA; CDR2 reads SQIVND (reference sequence). Study-wide results and caveats: It was uninvolved adjacent lung that showed the highest T cell clonality, exceeding tumor.

Clones were sequenced by immunoSEQ multiplex PCR, and TCRdb holds only the in-frame ones, with some missing. In the table there are some 3,900 clones, roughly 40% of which are singletons. The source material was lung tumor tissue, sampled before any cancer treatment. The TCR was taken from a woman between 40 and 69 years old with stage I lung adenocarcinoma. The gene calls are TRBV19 and TRBJ2-5, with D perhaps matching TRBD1 (6 bases). The CDR3 spells CASSIMGHGETQYF. CDR3 in DNA: TGTGCCAGTAGTATAATGGGACACGGAGAGACCCAGTACTTC. The full variable domain, with the rest looked up from reference TRBV19 and TRBJ2-5, is DGGITQSPKYLFRKEGQNVTLSCEQNLNHDAMYWYRQDPGQGLRLIYYSQIVNDFQKGDIAEGYSVSREKKESFPLTVTSAQKNPTAFYLCASSIMGHGETQYFGPGTRLLVL.